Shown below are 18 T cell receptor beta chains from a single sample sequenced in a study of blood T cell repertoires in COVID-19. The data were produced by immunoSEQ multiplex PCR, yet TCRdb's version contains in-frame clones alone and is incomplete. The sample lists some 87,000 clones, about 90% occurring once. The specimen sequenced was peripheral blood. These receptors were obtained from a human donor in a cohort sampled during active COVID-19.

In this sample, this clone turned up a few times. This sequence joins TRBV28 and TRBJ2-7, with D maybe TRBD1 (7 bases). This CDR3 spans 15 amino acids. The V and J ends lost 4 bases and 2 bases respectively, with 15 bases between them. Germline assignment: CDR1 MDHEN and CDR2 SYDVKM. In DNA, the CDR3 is TGTGCCAGCAGTTCGCGGGACAGACCCCCCTACGAGCAGTACTTC. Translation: CASSSRDRPPYEQYF.

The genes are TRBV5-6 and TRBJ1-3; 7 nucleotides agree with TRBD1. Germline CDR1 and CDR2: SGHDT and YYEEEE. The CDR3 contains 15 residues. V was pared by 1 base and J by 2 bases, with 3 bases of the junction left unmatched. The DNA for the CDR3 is TGTGCCAGCAGCTTGTTAGGACAGGCTGGAAACACCATATATTTT. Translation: CASSLLGQAGNTIYF.

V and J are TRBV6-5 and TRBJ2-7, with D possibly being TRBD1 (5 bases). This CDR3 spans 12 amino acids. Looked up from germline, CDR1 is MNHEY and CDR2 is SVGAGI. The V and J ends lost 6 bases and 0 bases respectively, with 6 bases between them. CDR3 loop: CASRDSSYEQYF. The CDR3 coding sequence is TGTGCCAGCAGAGACAGCTCCTACGAGCAGTACTTC.

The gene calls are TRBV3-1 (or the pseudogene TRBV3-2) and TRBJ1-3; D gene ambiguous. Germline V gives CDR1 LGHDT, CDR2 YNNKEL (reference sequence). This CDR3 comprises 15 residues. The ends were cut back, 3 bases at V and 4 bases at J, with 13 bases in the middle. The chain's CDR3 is CASSHARSQGNTIYF. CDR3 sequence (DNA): TGTGCCAGCAGCCACGCCAGGTCCCAAGGAAACACCATATATTTT.

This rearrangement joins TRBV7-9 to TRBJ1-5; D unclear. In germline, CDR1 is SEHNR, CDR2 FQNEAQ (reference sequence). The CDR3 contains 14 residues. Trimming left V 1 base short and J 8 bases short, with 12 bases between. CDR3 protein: CASSLGLEIKPQHF. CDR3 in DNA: TGTGCCAGCAGCTTAGGGCTAGAGATAAAGCCCCAGCATTTT.

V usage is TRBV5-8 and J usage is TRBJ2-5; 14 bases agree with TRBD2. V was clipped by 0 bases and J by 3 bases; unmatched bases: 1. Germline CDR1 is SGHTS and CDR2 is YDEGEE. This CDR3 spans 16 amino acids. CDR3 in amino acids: CASSLGLAGGKETQYF. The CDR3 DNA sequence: TGTGCCAGCAGCTTGGGACTAGCGGGGGGGAAAGAGACCCAGTACTTC.

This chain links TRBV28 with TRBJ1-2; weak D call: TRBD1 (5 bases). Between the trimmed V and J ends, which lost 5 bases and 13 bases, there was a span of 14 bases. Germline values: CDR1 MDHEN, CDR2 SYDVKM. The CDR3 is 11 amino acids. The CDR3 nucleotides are TGTGCCAGCAGTCGTCGCGGGGGGACCACCTTC. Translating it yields CASSRRGGTTF.

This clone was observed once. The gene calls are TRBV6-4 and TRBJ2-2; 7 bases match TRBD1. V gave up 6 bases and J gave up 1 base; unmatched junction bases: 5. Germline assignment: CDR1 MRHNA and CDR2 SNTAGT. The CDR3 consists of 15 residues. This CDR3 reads CASSPRQGNTGELFF. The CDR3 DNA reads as TGTGCCAGCAGCCCCAGACAGGGGAACACCGGGGAGCTGTTTTTT.

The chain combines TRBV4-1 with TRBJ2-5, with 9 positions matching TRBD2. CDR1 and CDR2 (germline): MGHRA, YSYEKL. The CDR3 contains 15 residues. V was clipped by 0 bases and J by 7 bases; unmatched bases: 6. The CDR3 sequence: CASSQESGGRWTQYF. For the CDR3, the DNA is TGCGCCAGCAGCCAAGAAAGCGGGGGGCGGTGGACCCAGTACTTC.

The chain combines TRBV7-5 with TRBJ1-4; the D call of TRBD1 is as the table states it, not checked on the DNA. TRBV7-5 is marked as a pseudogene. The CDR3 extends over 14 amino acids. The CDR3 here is CARRVQGCFRKLFF. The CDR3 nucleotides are TGTGCCAGAAGAGTACAGGGGTGTTTTCGAAAACTGTTTTTT.

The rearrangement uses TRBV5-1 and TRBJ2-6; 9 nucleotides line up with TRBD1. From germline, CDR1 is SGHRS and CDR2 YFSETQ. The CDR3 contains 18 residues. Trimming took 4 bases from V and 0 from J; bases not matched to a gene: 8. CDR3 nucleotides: TGCGCCAGCAGCACTAGGACAGGGGACTACTCTGGGGCCAACGTCCTGACTTTC. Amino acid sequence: CASSTRTGDYSGANVLTF.

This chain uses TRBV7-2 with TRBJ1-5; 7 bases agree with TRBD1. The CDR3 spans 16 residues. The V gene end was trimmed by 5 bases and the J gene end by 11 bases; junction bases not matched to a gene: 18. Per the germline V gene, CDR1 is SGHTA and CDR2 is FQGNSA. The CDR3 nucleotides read TGTGCCAGCAGCCCCTCGGGACAGCGGGGGAGGGTGGCCCAGCATTTT. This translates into CASSPSGQRGRVAQHF.

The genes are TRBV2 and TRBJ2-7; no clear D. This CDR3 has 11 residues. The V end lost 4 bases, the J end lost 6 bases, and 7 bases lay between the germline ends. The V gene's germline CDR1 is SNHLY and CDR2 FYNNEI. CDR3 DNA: TGTGCCAGCAGTGTCTCGGGCGAGCAGTACTTC. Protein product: CASSVSGEQYF. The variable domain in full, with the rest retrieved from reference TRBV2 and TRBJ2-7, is EPEVTQTPSHQVTQMGQEVILRCVPISNHLYFYWYRQILGQKVEFLVSFYNNEISEKSEIFDDQFSVERPDGSNFTLKIRSTKLEDSAMYFCASSVSGEQYFGPGTRLTVT.

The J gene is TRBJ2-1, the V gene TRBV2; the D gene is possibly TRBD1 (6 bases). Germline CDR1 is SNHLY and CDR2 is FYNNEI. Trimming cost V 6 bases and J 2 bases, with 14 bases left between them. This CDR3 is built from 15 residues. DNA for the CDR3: TGTGCCAGCAGGGTGCAGGGGACGACCTACAATGAGCAGTTCTTC. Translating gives CASRVQGTTYNEQFF.

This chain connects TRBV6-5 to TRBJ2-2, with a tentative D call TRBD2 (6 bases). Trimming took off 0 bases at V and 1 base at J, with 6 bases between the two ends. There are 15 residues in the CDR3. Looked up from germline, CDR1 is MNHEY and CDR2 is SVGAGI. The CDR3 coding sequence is TGTGCCAGCAGTTACTCGCGGGAGAACACCGGGGAGCTGTTTTTT. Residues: CASSYSRENTGELFF.

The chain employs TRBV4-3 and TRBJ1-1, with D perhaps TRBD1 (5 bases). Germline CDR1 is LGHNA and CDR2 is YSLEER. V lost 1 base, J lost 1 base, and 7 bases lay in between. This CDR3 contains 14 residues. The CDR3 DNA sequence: TGCGCCAGCAGCCAAGTGGGGGGGAACACTGAAGCTTTCTTT. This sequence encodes CASSQVGGNTEAFF.

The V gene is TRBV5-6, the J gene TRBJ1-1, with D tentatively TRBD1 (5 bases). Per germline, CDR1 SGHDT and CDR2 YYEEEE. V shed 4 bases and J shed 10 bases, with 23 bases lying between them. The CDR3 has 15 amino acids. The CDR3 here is CASSLDGQGLFGAFF. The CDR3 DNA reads TGTGCCAGCAGCCTCGATGGGCAGGGCCTTTTTGGAGCTTTCTTT.

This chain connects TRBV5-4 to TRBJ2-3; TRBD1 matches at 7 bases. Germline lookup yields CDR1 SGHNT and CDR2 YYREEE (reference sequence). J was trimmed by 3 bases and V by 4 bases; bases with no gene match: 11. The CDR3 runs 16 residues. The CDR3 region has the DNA TGTGCCAGCAGCCCAAGACAGGGTAGGGGGACAGATACGCAGTATTTT. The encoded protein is CASSPRQGRGTDTQYF.